This TCR beta chain was sequenced for a study of blood T cell repertoires in COVID-19. As for the study in general: COVID-19 samples collected from the United States, Italy and Spain covered acute and convalescent phases.

V was clipped by 4 bases and J by 7 bases; unmatched bases: 5. Germline CDR1 reads SGHTA; CDR2 reads FQGNSA. The CDR3 runs to 13 residues. As processed by the authors: Reference gene primer amplification gave estimated nucleated cell counts. Assay: immunoSEQ multiplex PCR; the TCRdb copy retains only in-frame clones and omits some. The DNA gave D and trimming, while V, J and clone size come from that table. The sample consists of 200,000 or so clones, roughly three quarters of them appearing once. This chain uses TRBV7-2 with TRBJ1-1; 8 bases map to TRBD1. The sequence was obtained from a man between 60 and 75 years old with active or convalescent COVID-19. The sample comprised peripheral blood. This CDR3 reads CASSSDREFEAFF. Written as DNA, the CDR3 is TGTGCCAGCAGCTCGGACAGGGAGTTTGAAGCTTTCTTT.